The 6 T cell receptor beta chains below were found in one sample sequenced in a study of identical twins. TCRdb reprocessed the 5' RACE reads via MiXCR and lists one record per CDR3 protein. This repertoire shows around 1.7 million distinct CDR3 sequences, under 35% found once; its top ten account for about 0.25%. The specimen sequenced was cord blood. The receptor set was obtained from a newborn girl in good health.

The chain employs TRBV6-1 and TRBJ1-2; 8 bases are a match to TRBD1. The CDR3 length is 16 residues. Per the germline V gene, CDR1 is MNHNS and CDR2 is SASEGT. Losses at the gene ends were 1 base for V and 3 bases for J; bases not matched to a gene: 7. In DNA, the CDR3 is TGTGCCAGCAGTGAAGAGGGGGGACAGGAATACTATGGCTACACCTTC. Its protein product is CASSEEGGQEYYGYTF.

At least ten counts were recorded for this clonotype. The genes are TRBV28 and TRBJ2-3; D gene ambiguous. Germline V gene sequence: CDR1 MDHEN, CDR2 SYDVKM. Trimming pared 4 bases from V and 0 bases from J, leaving 8 bases between. CDR3 length: 14 amino acids. CDR3 in DNA: TGTGCCAGCAGTTCGATACCTAGCACAGATACGCAGTATTTT. Protein sequence: CASSSIPSTDTQYF.

The chain carries TRBV5-1 and TRBJ2-1, with 8 bases identical to TRBD2. Germline loops: CDR1 SGHRS, CDR2 YFSETQ. CDR3 length equals 19 residues. J gave up 0 bases and V 1 base, and 12 bases lay outside the gene matches. The CDR3 region is CASSLSPGLGWSSYNEQFF. The DNA for the CDR3 is TGCGCCAGCAGCTTGTCCCCGGGACTAGGCTGGAGCTCCTACAATGAGCAGTTCTTC.

A few counts support this clonotype. This chain links TRBV11-1 with TRBJ1-1, with a weak D call TRBD1 (5 bases). There are 15 residues in the CDR3. Germline lookup yields CDR1 SGHAT and CDR2 FQDESV (reference sequence). Deletions cut 2 bases from V and 1 base from J, with 11 bases between. This CDR3 reads CASSLLGGPNTEAFF. The CDR3 DNA is TGTGCCAGCAGCTTACTCGGGGGACCGAACACTGAAGCTTTCTTT.

This clonotype was recorded many times. The rearrangement joins TRBV25-1 to TRBJ1-6, with D tentatively TRBD1 (5 bases). Germline values: CDR1 MGHDK, CDR2 SYGVNS. The CDR3 spans 15 residues. Trimming left V 2 bases short and J 0 bases short, with 5 bases between. The CDR3 DNA sequence: TGTGCCAGCAGTGAAGGGGGCTCCTATAATTCACCCCTCCACTTT. Protein: CASSEGGSYNSPLHF.

This clonotype occurred a few times. The V call is TRBV29-1, the J call TRBJ2-1; D is unresolved. V was trimmed by 3 bases and J by 0 bases, leaving 9 bases between them. Germline V gene lookup returns CDR1 SQVTM and CDR2 ANQGSEA. The CDR3 has 14 residues. CDR3 sequence reads: CSVDRWGSYNEQFF. The DNA of the CDR3 is TGCAGCGTTGATAGGTGGGGCTCCTACAATGAGCAGTTCTTC.